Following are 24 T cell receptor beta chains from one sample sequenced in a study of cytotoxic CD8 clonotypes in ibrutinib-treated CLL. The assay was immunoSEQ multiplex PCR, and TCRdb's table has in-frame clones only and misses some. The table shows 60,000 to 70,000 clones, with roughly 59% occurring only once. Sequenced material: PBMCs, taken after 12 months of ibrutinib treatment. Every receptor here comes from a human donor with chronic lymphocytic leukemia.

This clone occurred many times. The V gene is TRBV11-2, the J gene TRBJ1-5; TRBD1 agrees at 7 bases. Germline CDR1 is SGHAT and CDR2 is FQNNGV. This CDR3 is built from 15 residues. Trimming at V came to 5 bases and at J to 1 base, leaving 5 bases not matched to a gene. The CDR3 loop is CASSTTGNSNQPQHF. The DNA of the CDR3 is TGTGCCAGCAGCACGACAGGGAACAGCAATCAGCCCCAGCATTTT.

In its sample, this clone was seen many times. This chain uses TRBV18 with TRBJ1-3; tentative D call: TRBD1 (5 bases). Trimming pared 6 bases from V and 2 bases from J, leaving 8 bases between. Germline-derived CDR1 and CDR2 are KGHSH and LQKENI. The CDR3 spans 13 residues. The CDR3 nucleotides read TGTGCCAGCTCCTCAGGGACTGGAAACACCATATATTTT. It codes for CASSSGTGNTIYF.

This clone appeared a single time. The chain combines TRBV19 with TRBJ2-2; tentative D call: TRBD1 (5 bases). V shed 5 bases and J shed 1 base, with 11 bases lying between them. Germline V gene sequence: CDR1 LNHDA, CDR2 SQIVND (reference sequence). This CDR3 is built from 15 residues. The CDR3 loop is CASSLGHRNTGELFF. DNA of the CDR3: TGTGCCAGTAGTCTTGGACACCGGAACACCGGGGAGCTGTTTTTT.

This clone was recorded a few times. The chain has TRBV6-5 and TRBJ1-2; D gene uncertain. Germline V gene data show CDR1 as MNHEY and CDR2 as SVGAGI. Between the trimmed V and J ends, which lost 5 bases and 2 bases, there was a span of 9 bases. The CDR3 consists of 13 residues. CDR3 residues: CASSHGSNYGYTF. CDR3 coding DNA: TGTGCCAGCAGTCACGGGTCCAACTATGGCTACACCTTC.

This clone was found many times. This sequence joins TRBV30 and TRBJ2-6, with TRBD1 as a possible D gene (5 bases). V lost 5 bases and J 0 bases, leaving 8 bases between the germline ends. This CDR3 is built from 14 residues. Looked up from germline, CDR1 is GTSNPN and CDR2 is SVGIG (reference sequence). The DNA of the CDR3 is TGTGCCTGGGGAACAGGCTCTGGGGCCAACGTCCTGACTTTC. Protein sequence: CAWGTGSGANVLTF.

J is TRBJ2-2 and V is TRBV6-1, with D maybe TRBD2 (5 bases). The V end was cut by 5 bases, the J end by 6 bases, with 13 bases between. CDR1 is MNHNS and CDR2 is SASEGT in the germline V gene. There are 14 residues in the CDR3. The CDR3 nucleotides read TGTGCCAGCAGTCGGGATCATTTCGCCGGGGAGCTGTTTTTT. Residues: CASSRDHFAGELFF.

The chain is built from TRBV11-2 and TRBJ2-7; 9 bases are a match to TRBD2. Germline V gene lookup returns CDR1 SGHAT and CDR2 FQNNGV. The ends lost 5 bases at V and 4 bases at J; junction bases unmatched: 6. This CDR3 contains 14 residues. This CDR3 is CASSPGLARYEQYF. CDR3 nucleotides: TGTGCCAGCAGCCCCGGACTAGCGAGATACGAGCAGTACTTC.

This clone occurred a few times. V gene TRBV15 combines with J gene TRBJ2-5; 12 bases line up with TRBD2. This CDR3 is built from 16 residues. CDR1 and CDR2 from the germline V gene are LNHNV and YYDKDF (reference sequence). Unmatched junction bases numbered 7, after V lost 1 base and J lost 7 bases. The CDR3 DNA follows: TGTGCCACCAGCAGAGGGACTAGCGGGGATGTAGGGACCCAGTACTTC. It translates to CATSRGTSGDVGTQYF.

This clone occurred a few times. The CDR3 nucleotides are TGTGCCAGCAGCTTGGGGGACCGATTTGAAGCTTTCTTT. Translating gives CASSLGDRFEAFF. This chain uses TRBV11-2 with TRBJ1-1, with D possibly TRBD1 on 5 matching bases. V lost 3 bases and J lost 7, with 12 bases in between. From germline, CDR1 is SGHAT and CDR2 FQNNGV. This CDR3 has 13 amino acids. The complete variable domain, with remaining parts taken from reference TRBV11-2 and TRBJ1-1, reads EAGVAQSPRYKIIEKRQSVAFWCNPISGHATLYWYQQILGQGPKLLIQFQNNGVVDDSQLPKDRFSAERLKGVDSTLKIQPAKLEDSAVYLCASSLGDRFEAFFGQGTRLTVV.

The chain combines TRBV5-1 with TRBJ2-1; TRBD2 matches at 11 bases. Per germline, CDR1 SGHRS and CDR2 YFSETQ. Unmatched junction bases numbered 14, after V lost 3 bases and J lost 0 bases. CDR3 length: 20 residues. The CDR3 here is CASSWGGLAVSSSSYNEQFF. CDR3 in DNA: TGCGCCAGCAGCTGGGGGGGACTAGCGGTTTCCTCAAGCTCCTACAATGAGCAGTTCTTC. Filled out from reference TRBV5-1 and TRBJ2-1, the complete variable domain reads KAGVTQTPRYLIKTRGQQVTLSCSPISGHRSVSWYQQTPGQGLQFLFEYFSETQRNKGNFPGRFSGRQFSNSRSEMNVSTLELGDSALYLCASSWGGLAVSSSSYNEQFFGPGTRLTVL.

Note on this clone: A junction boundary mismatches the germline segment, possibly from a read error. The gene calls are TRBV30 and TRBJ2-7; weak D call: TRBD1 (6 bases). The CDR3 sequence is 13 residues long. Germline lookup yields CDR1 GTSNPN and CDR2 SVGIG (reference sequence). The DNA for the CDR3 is TGTGCCTGGAGTCATGGCAGGGGTTTACAGTTTGTCTTC. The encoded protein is CAWSHGRGLQFVF.

Here the CDR3 reads CASSPAVGGTQYF. CDR3 sequence (DNA): TGTGCCAGCAGCCCCGCTGTGGGCGGGACGCAGTATTTT. The chain uses TRBV7-2 and TRBJ2-3; possibly TRBD2 for D (5 bases). V lost 5 bases to trimming and J lost 9 bases, with 15 bases between them. Germline CDR1 SGHTA, CDR2 FQGNSA. CDR3 length equals 13 residues.

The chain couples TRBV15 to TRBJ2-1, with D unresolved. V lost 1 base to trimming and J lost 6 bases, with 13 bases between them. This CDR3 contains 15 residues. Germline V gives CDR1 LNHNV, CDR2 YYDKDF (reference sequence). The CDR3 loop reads CATSRAAIAFNEQFF. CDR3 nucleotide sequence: TGTGCCACCAGCAGAGCGGCTATAGCCTTCAATGAGCAGTTCTTC. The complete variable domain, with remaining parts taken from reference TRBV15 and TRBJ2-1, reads DAMVIQNPRYQVTQFGKPVTLSCSQTLNHNVMYWYQQKSSQAPKLLFHYYDKDFNNEADTPDNFQSRRPNTSFCFLDIRSPGLGDTAMYLCATSRAAIAFNEQFFGPGTRLTVL.

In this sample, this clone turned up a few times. Here the CDR3 DNA reads TGTGCCAGCAGCTCGGGGCGATGGGGGGAGTATAATTCACCCCTCCACTTT. This gives the protein CASSSGRWGEYNSPLHF. This chain connects TRBV7-9 to TRBJ1-6; D possibly corresponds to TRBD1 (5 bases). V was shortened by 4 bases and J by 4 bases, with 17 bases between the two germline ends. Germline CDR1 is SEHNR and CDR2 is FQNEAQ (reference sequence). This CDR3 region has 17 residues. Looking up the rest from reference TRBV7-9 and TRBJ1-6 gives the full variable domain: DTGVSQNPRHKITKRGQNVTFRCDPISEHNRLYWYRQTLGQGPEFLTYFQNEAQLEKSRLLSDRFSAERPKGSFSTLEIQRTEQGDSAMYLCASSSGRWGEYNSPLHFGNGTRLTVT.

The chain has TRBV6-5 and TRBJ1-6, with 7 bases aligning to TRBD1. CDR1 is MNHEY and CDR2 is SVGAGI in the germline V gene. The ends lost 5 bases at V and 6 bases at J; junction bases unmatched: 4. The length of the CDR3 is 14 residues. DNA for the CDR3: TGTGCCAGCAGTCAACAGGGGTCTAATTCACCCCTCCACTTT. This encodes CASSQQGSNSPLHF.

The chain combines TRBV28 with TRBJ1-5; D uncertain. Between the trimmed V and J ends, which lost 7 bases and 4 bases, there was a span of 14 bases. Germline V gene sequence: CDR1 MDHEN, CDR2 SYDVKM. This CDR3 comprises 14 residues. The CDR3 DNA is TGTGCCAGCATAACGACCCTGAATAATCAGCCCCAGCATTTT. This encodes CASITTLNNQPQHF.

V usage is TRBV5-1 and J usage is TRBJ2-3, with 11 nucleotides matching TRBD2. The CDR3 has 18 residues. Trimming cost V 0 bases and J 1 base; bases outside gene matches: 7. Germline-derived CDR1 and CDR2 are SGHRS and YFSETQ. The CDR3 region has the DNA TGCGCCAGCAGCTTGGCCTTATTGACTAGCGGGGGCACAGATACGCAGTATTTT. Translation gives CASSLALLTSGGTDTQYF. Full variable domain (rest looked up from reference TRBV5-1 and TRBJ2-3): KAGVTQTPRYLIKTRGQQVTLSCSPISGHRSVSWYQQTPGQGLQFLFEYFSETQRNKGNFPGRFSGRQFSNSRSEMNVSTLELGDSALYLCASSLALLTSGGTDTQYFGPGTRLTVL.

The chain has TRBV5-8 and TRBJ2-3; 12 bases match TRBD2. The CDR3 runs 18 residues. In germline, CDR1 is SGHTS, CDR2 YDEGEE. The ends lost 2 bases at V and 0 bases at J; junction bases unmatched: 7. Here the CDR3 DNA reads TGTGCCAGCAGCTTACAGAGGACTAGCGGGATAAGCACAGATACGCAGTATTTT. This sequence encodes CASSLQRTSGISTDTQYF.

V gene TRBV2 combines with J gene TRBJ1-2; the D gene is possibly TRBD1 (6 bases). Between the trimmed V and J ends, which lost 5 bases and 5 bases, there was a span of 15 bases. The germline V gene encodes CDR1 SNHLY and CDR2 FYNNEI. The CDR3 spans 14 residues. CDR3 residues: CASSHQGGRYGYTF. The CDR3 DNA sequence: TGTGCCAGCAGTCATCAAGGGGGACGGTATGGCTACACCTTC.

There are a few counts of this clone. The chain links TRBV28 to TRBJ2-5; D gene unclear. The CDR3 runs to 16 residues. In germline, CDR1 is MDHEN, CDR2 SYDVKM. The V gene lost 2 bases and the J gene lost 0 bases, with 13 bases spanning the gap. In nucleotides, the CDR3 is TGTGCCAGCAGTTTACGGGTGATGGGAAACCAAGAGACCCAGTACTTC. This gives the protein CASSLRVMGNQETQYF.

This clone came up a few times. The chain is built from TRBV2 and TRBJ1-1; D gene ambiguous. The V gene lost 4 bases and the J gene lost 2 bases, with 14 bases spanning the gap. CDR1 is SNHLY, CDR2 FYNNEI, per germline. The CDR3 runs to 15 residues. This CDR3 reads CASSVARIANTEAFF. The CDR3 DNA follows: TGTGCCAGCAGTGTCGCACGGATTGCAAACACTGAAGCTTTCTTT.

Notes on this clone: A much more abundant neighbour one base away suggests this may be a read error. The chain's CDR3 is CASSGTGELFF. The DNA of the CDR3 is TGTGCCAGCAGTGGAACCGGGGAGCTGTTTTTT. The rearrangement links TRBV7-9 to TRBJ2-2; D is unresolved. Germline CDR1 is SEHNR and CDR2 is FQNEAQ (reference sequence). This CDR3 is 11 amino acids long. With 6 bases removed from V and 5 bases from J, the gap between germline ends came to 4 bases.

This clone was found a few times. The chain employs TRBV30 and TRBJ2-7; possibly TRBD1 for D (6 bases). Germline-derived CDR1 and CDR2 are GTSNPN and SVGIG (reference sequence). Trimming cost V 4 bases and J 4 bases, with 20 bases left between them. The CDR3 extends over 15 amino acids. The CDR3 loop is CAWTLSGTQGYEQYF. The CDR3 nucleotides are TGTGCCTGGACCCTCTCGGGGACACAAGGATACGAGCAGTACTTC.

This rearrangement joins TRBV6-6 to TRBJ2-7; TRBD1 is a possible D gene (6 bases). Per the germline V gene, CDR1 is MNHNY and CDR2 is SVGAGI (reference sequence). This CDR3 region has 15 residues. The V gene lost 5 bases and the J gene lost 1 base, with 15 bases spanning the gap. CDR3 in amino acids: CASSPSGALSYEQYF. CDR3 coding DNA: TGTGCCAGCAGTCCATCAGGGGCGCTATCCTACGAGCAGTACTTC.